The sequence of this TCR beta chain was determined in a study of graft-versus-host responses after intestinal transplantation. The study's findings and limits: There were GvH clones found in recipient marrow, and some of them appeared first in ileum or blood. Allograft graft-versus-host to host-versus-graft clonal ratios ran high in patients with graft-donor T cell macrochimerism. Early post-transplant HvG declines showed an association with peak circulating GvH clone levels.

Comment on this clone: What it binds is not known.

There are 13 residues in the CDR3. The junction had 2 bases not matched to a gene; V was cut back by 4 bases and J by 0 bases. CDR1 and CDR2 (germline): GTSNPN, SVGIG (reference sequence). Some clones are missing from TCRdb's copy, which holds only in-frame ones; the method was immunoSEQ multiplex PCR. The repertoire holds tens of thousands of clones, 89% seen once, with approximately 0.6% in the top ten. The specimen comprised unstimulated CD4+ T cells sorted from spleen or lymph node cells, sampled before transplant. The J gene is TRBJ1-2, the V gene TRBV30, with TRBD1 identical over 7 bases. The sequence was collected from a human donor who was the organ donor for an intestinal transplant. In DNA, the CDR3 is TGTGCCTGGAAGGGGACAGCTAACTATGGCTACACCTTC. As protein: CAWKGTANYGYTF.